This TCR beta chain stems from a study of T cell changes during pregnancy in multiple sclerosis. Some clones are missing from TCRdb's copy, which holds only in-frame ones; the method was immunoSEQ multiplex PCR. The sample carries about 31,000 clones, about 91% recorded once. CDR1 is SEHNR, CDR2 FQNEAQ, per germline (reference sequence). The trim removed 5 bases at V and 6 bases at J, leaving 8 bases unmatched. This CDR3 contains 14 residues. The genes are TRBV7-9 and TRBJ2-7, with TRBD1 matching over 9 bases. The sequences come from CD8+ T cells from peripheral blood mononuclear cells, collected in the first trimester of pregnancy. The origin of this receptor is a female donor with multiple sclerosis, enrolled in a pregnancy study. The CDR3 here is CASSPTGTGIEQYF. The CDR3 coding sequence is TGTGCCAGCAGCCCGACCGGGACAGGGATCGAGCAGTACTTC.